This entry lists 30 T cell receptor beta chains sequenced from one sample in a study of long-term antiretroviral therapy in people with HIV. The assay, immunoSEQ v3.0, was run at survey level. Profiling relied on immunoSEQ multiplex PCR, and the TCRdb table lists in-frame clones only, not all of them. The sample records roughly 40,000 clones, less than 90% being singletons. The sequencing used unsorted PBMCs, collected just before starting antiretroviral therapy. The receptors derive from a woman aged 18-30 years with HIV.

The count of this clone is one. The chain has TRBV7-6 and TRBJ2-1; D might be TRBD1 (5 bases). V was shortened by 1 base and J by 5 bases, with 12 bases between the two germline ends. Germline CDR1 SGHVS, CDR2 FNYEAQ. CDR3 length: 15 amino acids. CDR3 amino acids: CASSLEPRQNNEQFF. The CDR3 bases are TGTGCCAGCAGCTTAGAGCCTAGACAGAACAATGAGCAGTTCTTC. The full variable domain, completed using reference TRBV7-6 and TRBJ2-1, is GAGVSQSPRYKVTKRGQDVALRCDPISGHVSLYWYRQALGQGPEFLTYFNYEAQQDKSGLPNDRFSAERPEGSISTLTIQRTEQRDSAMYRCASSLEPRQNNEQFFGPGTRLTVL.

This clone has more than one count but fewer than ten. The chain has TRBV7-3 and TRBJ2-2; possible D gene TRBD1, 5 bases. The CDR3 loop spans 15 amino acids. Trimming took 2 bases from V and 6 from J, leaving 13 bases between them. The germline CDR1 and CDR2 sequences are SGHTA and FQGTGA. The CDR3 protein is CASSLDPGQAGELFF. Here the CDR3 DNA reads TGTGCCAGCAGCTTAGATCCAGGACAAGCCGGGGAGCTGTTTTTT.

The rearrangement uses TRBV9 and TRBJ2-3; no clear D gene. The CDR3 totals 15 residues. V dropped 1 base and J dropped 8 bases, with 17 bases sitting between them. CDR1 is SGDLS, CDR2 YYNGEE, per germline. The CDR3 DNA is TGTGCCAGCAGCGTAACCGAGACACCTCAAGTTACGCAGTATTTT. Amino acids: CASSVTETPQVTQYF.

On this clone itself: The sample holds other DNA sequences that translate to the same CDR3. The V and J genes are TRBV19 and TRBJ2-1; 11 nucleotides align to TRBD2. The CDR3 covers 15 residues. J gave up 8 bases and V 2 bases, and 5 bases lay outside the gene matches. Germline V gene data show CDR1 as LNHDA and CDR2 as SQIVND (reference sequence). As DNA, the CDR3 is TGTGCCAGTAGTATAACTAGCGGGAGTTTGGATGAGCAGTTCTTC. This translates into CASSITSGSLDEQFF.

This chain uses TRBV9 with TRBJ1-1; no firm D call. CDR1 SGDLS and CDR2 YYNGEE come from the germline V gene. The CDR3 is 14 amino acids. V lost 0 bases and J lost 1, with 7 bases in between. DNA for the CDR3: TGTGCCAGCAGCGTAGATGCAGGGAACACTGAAGCTTTCTTT. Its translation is CASSVDAGNTEAFF. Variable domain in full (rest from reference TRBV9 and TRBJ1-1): DSGVTQTPKHLITATGQRVTLRCSPRSGDLSVYWYQQSLDQGLQFLIQYYNGEERAKGNILERFSAQQFPDLHSELNLSSLELGDSALYFCASSVDAGNTEAFFGQGTRLTVV.

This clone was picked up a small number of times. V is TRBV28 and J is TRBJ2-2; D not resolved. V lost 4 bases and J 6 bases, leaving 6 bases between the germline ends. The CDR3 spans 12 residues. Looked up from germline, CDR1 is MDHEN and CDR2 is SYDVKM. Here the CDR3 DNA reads TGTGCCAGCAGTTACCCCGCCGGGGAGCTGTTTTTT. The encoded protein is CASSYPAGELFF. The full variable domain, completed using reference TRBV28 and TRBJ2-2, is DVKVTQSSRYLVKRTGEKVFLECVQDMDHENMFWYRQDPGLGLRLIYFSYDVKMKEKGDIPEGYSVSREKKERFSLILESASTNQTSMYLCASSYPAGELFFGEGSRLTVL.

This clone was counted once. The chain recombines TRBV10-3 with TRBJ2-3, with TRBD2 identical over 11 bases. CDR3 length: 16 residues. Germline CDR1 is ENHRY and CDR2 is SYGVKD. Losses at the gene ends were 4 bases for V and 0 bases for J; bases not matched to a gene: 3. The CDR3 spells CAISGLAGTSTDTQYF. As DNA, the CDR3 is TGTGCCATCAGTGGACTAGCGGGAACTAGCACAGATACGCAGTATTTT.

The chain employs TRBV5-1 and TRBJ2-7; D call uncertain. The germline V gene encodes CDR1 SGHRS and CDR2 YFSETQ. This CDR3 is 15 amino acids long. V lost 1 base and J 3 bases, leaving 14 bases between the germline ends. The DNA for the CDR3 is TGCGCCAGCAGCTTGACGACCTCCTCCCGCTACGAGCAGTACTTC. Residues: CASSLTTSSRYEQYF.

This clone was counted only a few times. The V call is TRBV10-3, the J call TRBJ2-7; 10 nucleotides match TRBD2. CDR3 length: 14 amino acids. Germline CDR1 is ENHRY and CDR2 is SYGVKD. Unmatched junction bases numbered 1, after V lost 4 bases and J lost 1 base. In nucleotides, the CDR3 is TGTGCCATCAGTGTAGCGGGAGGATCCTACGAGCAGTACTTC. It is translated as CAISVAGGSYEQYF.

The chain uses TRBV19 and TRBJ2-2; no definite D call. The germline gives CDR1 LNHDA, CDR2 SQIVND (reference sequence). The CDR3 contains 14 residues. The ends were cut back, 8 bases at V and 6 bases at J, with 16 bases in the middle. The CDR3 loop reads CASRPNPVPGELFF. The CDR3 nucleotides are TGTGCCAGTCGGCCGAATCCCGTCCCCGGGGAGCTGTTTTTT. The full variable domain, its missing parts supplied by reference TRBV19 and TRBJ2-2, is DGGITQSPKYLFRKEGQNVTLSCEQNLNHDAMYWYRQDPGQGLRLIYYSQIVNDFQKGDIAEGYSVSREKKESFPLTVTSAQKNPTAFYLCASRPNPVPGELFFGEGSRLTVL.

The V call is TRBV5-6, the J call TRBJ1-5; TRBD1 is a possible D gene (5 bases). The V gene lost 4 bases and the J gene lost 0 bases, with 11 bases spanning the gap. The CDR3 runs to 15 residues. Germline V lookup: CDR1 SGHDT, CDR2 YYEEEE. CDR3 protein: CASSQGRYSNQPQHF. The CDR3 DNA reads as TGTGCCAGCAGCCAGGGACGGTATAGCAATCAGCCCCAGCATTTT.

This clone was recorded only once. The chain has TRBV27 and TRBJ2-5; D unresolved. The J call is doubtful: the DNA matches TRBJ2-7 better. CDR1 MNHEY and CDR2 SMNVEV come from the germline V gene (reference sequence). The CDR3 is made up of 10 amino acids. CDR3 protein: CASRAYEQYF. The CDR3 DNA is TGTGCCAGCAGGGCCTACGAGCAGTACTTC.

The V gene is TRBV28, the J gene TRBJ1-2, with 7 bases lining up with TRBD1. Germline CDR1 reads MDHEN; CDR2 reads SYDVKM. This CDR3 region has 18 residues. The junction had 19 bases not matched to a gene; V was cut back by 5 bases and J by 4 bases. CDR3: CASSAPGTDPAPFYGYTF. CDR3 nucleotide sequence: TGTGCCAGCAGTGCCCCTGGGACAGACCCCGCTCCGTTCTATGGCTACACCTTC.

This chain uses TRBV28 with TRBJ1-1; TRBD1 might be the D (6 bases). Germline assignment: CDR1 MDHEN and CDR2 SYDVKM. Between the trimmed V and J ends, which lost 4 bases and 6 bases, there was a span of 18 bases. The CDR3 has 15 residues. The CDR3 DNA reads TGTGCCAGCAGTTCCCTCAAGGGGGGAATCGCTGAAGCTTTCTTT. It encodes CASSSLKGGIAEAFF. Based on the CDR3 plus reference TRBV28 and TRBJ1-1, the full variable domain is DVKVTQSSRYLVKRTGEKVFLECVQDMDHENMFWYRQDPGLGLRLIYFSYDVKMKEKGDIPEGYSVSREKKERFSLILESASTNQTSMYLCASSSLKGGIAEAFFGQGTRLTVV.

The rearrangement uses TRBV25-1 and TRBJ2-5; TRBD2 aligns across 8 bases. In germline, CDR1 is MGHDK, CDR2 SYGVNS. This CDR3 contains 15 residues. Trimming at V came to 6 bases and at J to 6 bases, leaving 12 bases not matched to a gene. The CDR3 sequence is CASRGTGTRSKTQYF. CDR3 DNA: TGTGCCAGCAGGGGAACCGGGACTAGATCTAAGACCCAGTACTTC.

The CDR3 is CASSFQTQMNTEAFF. In DNA form, the CDR3 reads TGTGCCAGCAGTTTCCAAACACAAATGAACACTGAAGCTTTCTTT. The V call is TRBV28, the J call TRBJ1-1, with no clear D. This CDR3 comprises 15 residues. Trimming stripped 3 bases from V and 0 bases from J, with 11 bases between. Germline V CDR1 and CDR2: MDHEN, SYDVKM.

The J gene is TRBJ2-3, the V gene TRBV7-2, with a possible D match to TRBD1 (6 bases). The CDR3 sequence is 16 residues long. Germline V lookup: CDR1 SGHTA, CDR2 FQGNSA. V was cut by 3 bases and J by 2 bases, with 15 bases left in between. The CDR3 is CASSFDKTGFTDTQYF. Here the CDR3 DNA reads TGTGCCAGCAGCTTTGATAAGACAGGATTCACAGATACGCAGTATTTT.

The CDR3 here is CASSLDTPSSYNEQFF. The CDR3 DNA is TGTGCCAGCAGCCTAGACACCCCGAGCTCCTACAATGAGCAGTTCTTC. The chain couples TRBV7-6 to TRBJ2-1; D is undetermined. CDR1 is SGHVS, CDR2 FNYEAQ, per germline. The CDR3 consists of 16 residues. The germline V and J ends were trimmed by 5 bases and 0 bases, with 14 bases remaining between them.

The CDR3 nucleotides read TGCGCCAGCAGCCGTTCCGGGACAGGGACCTACAATGAGCAGTTCTTC. This codes for CASSRSGTGTYNEQFF. The chain recombines TRBV4-3 with TRBJ2-1; 9 nucleotides line up with TRBD1. V shed 4 bases, J shed 2 bases, and the junction held 6 bases outside the gene matches. Germline CDR1 LGHNA, CDR2 YSLEER. This CDR3 contains 16 residues.

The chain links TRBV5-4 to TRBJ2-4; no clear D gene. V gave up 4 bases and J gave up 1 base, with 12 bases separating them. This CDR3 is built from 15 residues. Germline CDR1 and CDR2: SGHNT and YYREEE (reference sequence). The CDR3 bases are TGTGCCAGCAGCCCCGACTCTGGGGCCAAAAACATTCAGTACTTC. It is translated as CASSPDSGAKNIQYF.

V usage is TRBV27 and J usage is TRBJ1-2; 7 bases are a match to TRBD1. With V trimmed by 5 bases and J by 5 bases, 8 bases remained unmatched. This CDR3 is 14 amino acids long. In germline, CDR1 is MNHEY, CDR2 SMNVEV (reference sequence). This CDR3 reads CASSPAGQRYGYTF. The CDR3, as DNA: TGTGCCAGCAGTCCCGCGGGACAGAGATATGGCTACACCTTC.

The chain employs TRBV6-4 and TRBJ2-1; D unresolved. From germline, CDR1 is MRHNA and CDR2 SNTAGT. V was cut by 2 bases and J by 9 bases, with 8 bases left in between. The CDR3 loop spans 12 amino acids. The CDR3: CASSDRVGEQFF. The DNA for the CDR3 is TGTGCCAGCAGTGACAGGGTGGGTGAGCAGTTCTTC.

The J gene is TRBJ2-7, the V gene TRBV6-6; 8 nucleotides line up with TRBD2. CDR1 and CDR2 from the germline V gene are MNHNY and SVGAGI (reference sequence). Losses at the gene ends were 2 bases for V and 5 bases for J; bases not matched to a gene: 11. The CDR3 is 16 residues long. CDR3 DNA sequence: TGTGCCAGCAGTTACAGATCCACGGGAGGGCCCAACGAGCAGTACTTC. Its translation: CASSYRSTGGPNEQYF.

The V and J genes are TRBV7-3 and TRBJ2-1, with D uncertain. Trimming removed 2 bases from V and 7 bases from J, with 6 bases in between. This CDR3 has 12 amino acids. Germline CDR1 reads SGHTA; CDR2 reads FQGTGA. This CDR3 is CASSLRGNEQFF. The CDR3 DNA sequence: TGTGCCAGCAGCTTACGTGGGAATGAGCAGTTCTTC. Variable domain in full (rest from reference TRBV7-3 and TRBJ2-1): GAGVSQTPSNKVTEKGKYVELRCDPISGHTALYWYRQSLGQGPEFLIYFQGTGAADDSGLPNDRFFAVRPEGSVSTLKIQRTERGDSAVYLCASSLRGNEQFFGPGTRLTVL.

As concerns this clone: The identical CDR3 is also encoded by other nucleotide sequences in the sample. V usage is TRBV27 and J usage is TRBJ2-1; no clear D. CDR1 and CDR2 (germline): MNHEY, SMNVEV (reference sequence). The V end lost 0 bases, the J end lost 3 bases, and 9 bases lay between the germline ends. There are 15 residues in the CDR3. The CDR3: CASSLSPSSYNEQFF. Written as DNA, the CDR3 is TGTGCCAGCAGTTTATCCCCCTCTAGCTACAATGAGCAGTTCTTC.

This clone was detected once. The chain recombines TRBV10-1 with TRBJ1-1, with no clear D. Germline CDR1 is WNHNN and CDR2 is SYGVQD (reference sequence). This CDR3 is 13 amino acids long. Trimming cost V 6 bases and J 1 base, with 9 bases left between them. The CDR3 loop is CASRDRPNTEAFF. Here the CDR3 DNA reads TGCGCCAGCAGGGACCGTCCGAACACTGAAGCTTTCTTT.

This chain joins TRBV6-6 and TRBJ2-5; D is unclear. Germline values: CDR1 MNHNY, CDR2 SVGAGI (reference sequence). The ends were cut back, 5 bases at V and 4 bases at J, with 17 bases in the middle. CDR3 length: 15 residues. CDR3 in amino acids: CASSPLEQFRETQYF. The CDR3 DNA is TGTGCCAGCAGTCCACTGGAGCAGTTCCGAGAGACCCAGTACTTC.

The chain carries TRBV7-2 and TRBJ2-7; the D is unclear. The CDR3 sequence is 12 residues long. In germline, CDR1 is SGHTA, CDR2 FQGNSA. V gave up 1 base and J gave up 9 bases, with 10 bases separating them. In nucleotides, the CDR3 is TGTGCCAGCAGCTTAGGAGGTGAACGGCAGTACTTC. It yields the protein CASSLGGERQYF. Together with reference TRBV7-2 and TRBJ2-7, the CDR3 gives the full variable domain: GAGVSQSPSNKVTEKGKDVELRCDPISGHTALYWYRQSLGQGLEFLIYFQGNSAPDKSGLPSDRFSAERTGGSVSTLTIQRTQQEDSAVYLCASSLGGERQYFGPGTRLTVT.

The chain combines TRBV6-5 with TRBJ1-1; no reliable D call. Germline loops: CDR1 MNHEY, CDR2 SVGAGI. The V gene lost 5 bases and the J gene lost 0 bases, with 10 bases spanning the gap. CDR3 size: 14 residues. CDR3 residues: CASSLTNLNTEAFF. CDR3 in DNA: TGTGCCAGCAGTCTTACAAATTTGAACACTGAAGCTTTCTTT.

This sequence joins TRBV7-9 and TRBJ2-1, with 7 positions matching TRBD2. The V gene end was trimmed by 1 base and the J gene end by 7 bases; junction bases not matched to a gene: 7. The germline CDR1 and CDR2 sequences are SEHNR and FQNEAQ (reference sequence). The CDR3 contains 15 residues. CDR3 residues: CASSLGASGGNEQFF. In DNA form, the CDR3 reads TGTGCCAGCAGCTTAGGGGCTAGCGGAGGGAATGAGCAGTTCTTC.